This TCR beta chain came from a study of blood T cells in healthy people across ages (dated by TCRdb to the mid-2010s). About the study as a whole: In model experiments, roughly one uniquely barcoded TCR beta cDNA molecule per two T cells was captured by template switching. To track age-related changes in TCR beta repertoire diversity, the study relied on deep sequencing normalized with unique cDNA molecular identifiers. The donors were divided into four age groups: young (average roughly 15 years), middle-aged (about 39), aged (62) and long-lived (roughly 82). To avoid experimental bias, donors of different ages were randomly spread across the sequencing lanes. For two donors (one aged 18 to 30 and one aged 80 or older), the study analyzed two additional independent replicas of 1 million unique cDNA reads from the same blood draw. Results and caveats for the whole study, not just this receptor: A strong correlation was found between observed TCR beta diversity and the percentage of naive T cells measured by flow cytometry. As age increased, observed TCR beta diversity per million T cells dropped in a roughly linear way, and a significant reduction was already evident by age roughly 40. Estimates of total diversity based on one million sequenced T cells were considered lower bounds and underestimates. Compared with the aged group, the long-lived group had more naive CD4+ T cells, fewer expanded clones and increased TCR diversity, a pattern suggesting age selection. Donor CMV infection status was unknown, potentially confounding age-related changes in expanded clonotypes. Conclusive comparison of naive and antigen-experienced compartments was prevented by the profiling of bulk unsorted PBMCs.

Notes on this clonotype: Its antigen is unknown. The sample holds no much larger clone one base away, and base qualities are not on file.

The CDR3 measures 14 amino acids from cysteine to phenylalanine. Kept here is only the CDR3 DNA, which spans 42 bases and is read in frame from base 1. Here V drops 3 bases and J drops 4 bases, and the junction holds 6 bases not matched to any gene. The germline V gene specifies KGHSH as CDR1 and LQKENI as CDR2. The receptor library was made with 5' RACE. The listed sequencing device is Illumina HiSeq 2500. A second PCR of about 6 to 12 cycles was performed with a sample-barcoded 5' primer and a J-beta primer mix. A unique molecular identifier was introduced onto each TCR beta cDNA molecule by a template-switch 5' adaptor carrying 12 random nucleotides. Each sample yielded at least 3 million CDR3-containing paired-end reads. All of the RNA was converted into first-strand cDNA using the Mint cDNA synthesis kit, with a TRBC-specific oligonucleotide serving as the primer. After uracil-DNA glycosylase treatment, a first 18-cycle PCR used universal primers M1SS and BC2_uni_R on all cDNA. Processing in the source paper ran as follows. For normalization, 1 million high-quality reads were randomly selected from each sample, with every read carrying a distinct molecular identifier. Instead of being binned into consensus sequences, reads that shared molecular identifiers were thrown out. CDR3 identification, clonotype clustering and error correction used MiTCR with a Q25 quality threshold and the strictest error-elimination algorithm. A nonparametric unseen species model using Euler transformation provided a lower-bound estimate of total TCR beta diversity. TCRdb trimmed the raw reads at Q25, called clones with MiXCR and kept productive beta chains. All rows with the same CDR3 protein become a single entry with the most common DNA and genes. The V and J calls come from TCRdb's annotation, not from the publication. The sample records approximately 680,000 distinct CDR3 sequences, about 30% of which are singletons. 15% of the sample rests with the top ten.

Systemically healthy Caucasian individuals from Russia, 35 to 50 in total and aged roughly 6 to 100 years, were included as donors. Approximately 9.7 milliliters of peripheral blood were drawn from each donor into EDTA-treated Vacutainer tubes. Ficoll-Paque density-gradient centrifugation was used to isolate PBMCs, with at least 7 million obtained per sample. Trizol reagent was used to extract total RNA from PBMCs, with at least 6 micrograms per sample. For every donor, flow cytometry on a PBMC aliquot measured the percentage of naive CD45RAhigh/CD27high T cells. The sequence came from a woman older than 75 in good health. Donor details come from another sample of the same person, matched by shared clones. The chain is encoded by TRBV18 joined to TRBJ2-7; TRBD1 lines up with 7 middle nucleotides. The sample taken for sequencing was blood. The CDR3 has the sequence CASSPGKGAYEQYF. At the DNA level, the sequence is TGTGCCAGCTCACCGGGGAAGGGGGCTTACGAGCAGTACTTC.